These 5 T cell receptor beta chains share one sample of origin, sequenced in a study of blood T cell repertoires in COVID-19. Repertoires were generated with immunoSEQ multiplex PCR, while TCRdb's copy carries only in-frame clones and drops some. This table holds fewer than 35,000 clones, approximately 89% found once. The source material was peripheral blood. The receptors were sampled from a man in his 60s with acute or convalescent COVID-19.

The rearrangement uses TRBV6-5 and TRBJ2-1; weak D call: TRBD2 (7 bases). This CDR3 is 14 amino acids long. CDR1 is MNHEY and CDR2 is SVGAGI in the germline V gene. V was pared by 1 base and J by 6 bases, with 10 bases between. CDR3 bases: TGTGCCAGCAGTTACTTGGGAGGGGGCAATGAGCAGTTCTTC. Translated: CASSYLGGGNEQFF.

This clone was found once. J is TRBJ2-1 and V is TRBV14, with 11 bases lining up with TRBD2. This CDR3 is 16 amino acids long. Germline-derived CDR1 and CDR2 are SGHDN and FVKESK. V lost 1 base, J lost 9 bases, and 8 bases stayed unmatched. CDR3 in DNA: TGTGCCAGCAGCCAAGGCGGTAGCGGGAGGGATGCTGAGCAGTTCTTC. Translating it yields CASSQGGSGRDAEQFF.

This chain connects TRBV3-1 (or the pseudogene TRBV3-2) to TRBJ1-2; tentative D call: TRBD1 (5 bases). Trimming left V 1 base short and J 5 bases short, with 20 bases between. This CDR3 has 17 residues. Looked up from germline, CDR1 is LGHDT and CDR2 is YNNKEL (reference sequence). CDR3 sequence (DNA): TGTGCCAGCAGCCAAGCAGGAAGTCACTACTCAGGGTATGGCTACACCTTC. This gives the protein CASSQAGSHYSGYGYTF.

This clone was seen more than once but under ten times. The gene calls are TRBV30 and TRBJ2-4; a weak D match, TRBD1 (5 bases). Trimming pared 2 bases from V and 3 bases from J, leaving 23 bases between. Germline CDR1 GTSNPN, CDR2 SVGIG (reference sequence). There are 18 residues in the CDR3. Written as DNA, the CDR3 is TGTGCCTGGAGTAATGTAGGTAGAGAACAGGCAGACAAAAACATTCAGTACTTC. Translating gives CAWSNVGREQADKNIQYF.

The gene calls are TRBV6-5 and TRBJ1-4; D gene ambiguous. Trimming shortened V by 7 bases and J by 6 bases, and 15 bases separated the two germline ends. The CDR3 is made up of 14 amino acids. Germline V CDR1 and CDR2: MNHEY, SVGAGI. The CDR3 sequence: CASNPAVFDEKLFF. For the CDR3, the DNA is TGTGCCAGCAACCCGGCGGTCTTCGATGAAAAACTGTTTTTT.